This TCR beta chain was identified in a study of cytomegalovirus exposure and HLA in healthy donors. Study-wide background: Counted in an early data release were 75 million to 85 million unique TCRs from HLA-typed donors. Study outcomes and limitations: A prior analysis recorded that most TCR beta V segments were productive about 90% or about 30% of the time.

Concerning this clone itself: The antigen remains unidentified.

Per the germline V gene, CDR1 is SGHRS and CDR2 is YFSETQ. V lost 4 bases and J lost 1, with 17 bases in between. This CDR3 contains 16 residues. Primers for the PCR totalled 60 Vbeta and 13 Jbeta. Measured with immunoSEQ multiplex PCR; TCRdb has only the in-frame clones, and not every one. The data hold around 100,000 clones, with around two thirds observed a single time. The origin of this receptor is a man aged 45 to 65 in good health and CMV-seropositive. Material for sequencing was PBMCs. V and J are TRBV5-1 and TRBJ1-1; D is possibly TRBD1 (6 bases). The CDR3 DNA reads as TGCGCCAGCAGCCGAACTCCCTTGGACAGGAACACTGAAGCTTTCTTT. Translated: CASSRTPLDRNTEAFF.